What follows are 21 T cell receptor beta chains derived from one specimen sequenced in a study of shared clonotypes between healthy human individuals. CD45RO-negative, CCR7-selected cells formed the naive CD8 fraction, which excluded terminally differentiated effector memory CD45RA+ cells. TCRdb's copy holds only in-frame clones and misses some; the assay was immunoSEQ multiplex PCR. The sample includes more than 2 million clones, just under 95% seen only once; the top ten take about 1.7%. The sequenced sample consisted of naive CD8+ T cells from PBMCs. The receptors originated from a man aged 18 to 35 in good health. Some clones in this sample may be carry-over from other donors' samples.

The chain joins TRBV28 to TRBJ2-5; a weak D match, TRBD1 (6 bases). This CDR3 is 15 amino acids long. The V and J ends lost 6 bases and 2 bases respectively, with 16 bases between them. Germline loops: CDR1 MDHEN, CDR2 SYDVKM. The CDR3 region has the DNA TGTGCCAGCAGCCGATCGGACAGCCCTCAAGAGACCCAGTACTTC. Protein product: CASSRSDSPQETQYF.

The V gene is TRBV7-8, the J gene TRBJ2-5, with 13 bases fitting TRBD2. Germline CDR1 is SGHVS and CDR2 is FQNEAQ. J was trimmed by 5 bases and V by 6 bases; bases with no gene match: 15. This CDR3 is built from 18 residues. CDR3 DNA: TGTGCCAGCAGACCGGGGACTAGCGGGATTCCGTCCTCCGAGACCCAGTACTTC. This codes for CASRPGTSGIPSSETQYF.

The chain links TRBV5-1 to TRBJ2-3; 10 nucleotides agree with TRBD2. Germline CDR1 SGHRS, CDR2 YFSETQ. Unmatched junction bases numbered 7, after V lost 2 bases and J lost 4 bases. The CDR3 has 16 amino acids. CDR3 loop: CASSFGPAGGSDTQYF. CDR3 DNA sequence: TGCGCCAGCAGCTTCGGGCCAGCGGGAGGGTCAGATACGCAGTATTTT.

The V call is TRBV9, the J call TRBJ2-3, with D possibly being TRBD2 (6 bases). The CDR3 runs to 17 residues. The ends were cut back, 0 bases at V and 0 bases at J, with 14 bases in the middle. Germline CDR1 reads SGDLS; CDR2 reads YYNGEE. The CDR3 spells CASSVEGLTFSTDTQYF. The CDR3 nucleotides read TGTGCCAGCAGCGTAGAGGGACTGACGTTCAGCACAGATACGCAGTATTTT.

The rearrangement uses TRBV28 and TRBJ2-7; a possible D gene is TRBD2 (6 bases). The CDR3 covers 12 residues. Germline CDR1 is MDHEN and CDR2 is SYDVKM. Between the trimmed V and J ends, which lost 5 bases and 3 bases, there was a span of 8 bases. The CDR3 region has the DNA TGTGCCAGCAGTGGGACTGGCTACGAGCAGTACTTC. Its translation: CASSGTGYEQYF. The full variable domain, its missing parts supplied by reference TRBV28 and TRBJ2-7, is DVKVTQSSRYLVKRTGEKVFLECVQDMDHENMFWYRQDPGLGLRLIYFSYDVKMKEKGDIPEGYSVSREKKERFSLILESASTNQTSMYLCASSGTGYEQYFGPGTRLTVT.

This chain uses TRBV5-5 with TRBJ2-2; 8 nucleotides match TRBD2. Trimming removed 1 base from V and 4 bases from J; junction bases left unmatched: 9. This CDR3 spans 17 amino acids. The germline gives CDR1 SGHKS, CDR2 YYEKEE (reference sequence). This chain's CDR3 is CASSLSSSGSVTGELFF. The CDR3 nucleotides read TGTGCCAGCAGCTTGAGCTCGAGCGGGAGTGTCACCGGGGAGCTGTTTTTT.

The chain links TRBV10-3 to TRBJ2-7; D is possibly TRBD2 (6 bases). CDR1 ENHRY and CDR2 SYGVKD come from the germline V gene. The CDR3 is 15 residues long. Trimming took off 0 bases at V and 2 bases at J, with 11 bases between the two ends. CDR3 nucleotides: TGTGCCATCAGTGAGTCCGGGGGAACTCCCTACGAGCAGTACTTC. Translating gives CAISESGGTPYEQYF.

The J gene is TRBJ2-7, the V gene TRBV13; either TRBD1 or TRBD2 may supply D (5 bases each). CDR1 and CDR2 (germline): PRHDT, FYEKMQ (reference sequence). This CDR3 contains 16 residues. Trimming cost V 3 bases and J 3 bases, with 18 bases left between them. CDR3 sequence: CASSLGVGSRIYEQYF. The CDR3 DNA reads as TGTGCCAGCAGCTTGGGGGTGGGTAGCCGAATCTACGAGCAGTACTTC.

For this clone: At the DNA level, this CDR3 is encoded by other sequences in the same sample as well. This chain connects TRBV7-9 to TRBJ2-1; D not resolved. The CDR3 is made up of 13 amino acids. The V end lost 4 bases, the J end lost 6 bases, and 10 bases lay between the germline ends. CDR1 is SEHNR, CDR2 FQNEAQ, per germline (reference sequence). The CDR3 region has the DNA TGTGCCAGCAGCTGGCCTGCTGGCAATGAGCAGTTCTTC. This encodes CASSWPAGNEQFF.

V usage is TRBV27 and J usage is TRBJ2-1; no clear D. CDR3 length: 14 amino acids. Trimming left V 2 bases short and J 7 bases short, with 12 bases between. CDR1 is MNHEY and CDR2 is SMNVEV in the germline V gene (reference sequence). Written as DNA, the CDR3 is TGTGCCAGCAGTTTAGCCGGGCCAAAAAATGAGCAGTTCTTC. Translated: CASSLAGPKNEQFF.

The CDR3 coding sequence is TGTGCCAGCAGCTCCCCAGGTCACGGGGGGTTCACTGAAGCTTTCTTT. This codes for CASSSPGHGGFTEAFF. V is TRBV7-9 and J is TRBJ1-1, with D maybe TRBD1 (5 bases). This CDR3 contains 16 residues. Trimming removed 4 bases from V and 4 bases from J, with 19 bases in between. Germline CDR1 and CDR2: SEHNR and FQNEAQ (reference sequence).

The rearrangement joins TRBV7-2 to TRBJ1-2; the D is unclear. Per the germline V gene, CDR1 is SGHTA and CDR2 is FQGNSA. Trimming stripped 5 bases from V and 0 bases from J, with 19 bases between. The CDR3 has 17 residues. CDR3 sequence: CASSPRYGIRANYGYTF. CDR3 bases: TGTGCCAGCAGCCCCCGGTATGGGATCAGAGCTAACTATGGCTACACCTTC.

V usage is TRBV7-3 and J usage is TRBJ2-7; 8 bases are a match to TRBD2. CDR1 SGHTA and CDR2 FQGTGA come from the germline V gene. V was clipped by 5 bases and J by 0 bases; unmatched bases: 9. This CDR3 has 16 amino acids. CDR3 DNA sequence: TGTGCCAGCAGCCCGACGGGGGGGCCAAGCTCCTACGAGCAGTACTTC. Protein sequence: CASSPTGGPSSYEQYF.

The chain is built from TRBV13 and TRBJ2-7; D is ambiguous. The V end was cut by 5 bases, the J end by 3 bases, with 20 bases between. Germline-derived CDR1 and CDR2 are PRHDT and FYEKMQ (reference sequence). This CDR3 has 16 amino acids. The CDR3 loop reads CASSPLGQDPNYEQYF. The CDR3 nucleotides read TGTGCCAGCAGCCCCCTCGGGCAGGACCCGAACTACGAGCAGTACTTC.

The chain has TRBV29-1 and TRBJ2-1, with a possible D match to TRBD1 (6 bases). V dropped 7 bases and J dropped 10 bases, with 26 bases sitting between them. This CDR3 region has 15 residues. CDR1 is SQVTM and CDR2 is ANQGSEA in the germline V gene. The CDR3 loop reads CSAPDPDSPLREQFF. The CDR3 coding sequence is TGCAGCGCCCCTGATCCGGACAGCCCGTTACGGGAGCAGTTCTTC.

About this clone itself: Within the sample, other DNA sequences also encode this same CDR3. The chain has TRBV27 and TRBJ1-5; D is unresolved. This CDR3 is 12 amino acids long. Between the trimmed V and J ends, which lost 3 bases and 4 bases, there was a span of 4 bases. Germline V gene sequence: CDR1 MNHEY, CDR2 SMNVEV (reference sequence). In DNA, the CDR3 is TGTGCCAGCAGTTTCCAGAATCAGCCCCAGCATTTT. It codes for CASSFQNQPQHF.

The CDR3 region is CASSLGGQFRRELFF. Here the CDR3 DNA reads TGTGCCAGCAGCTTGGGGGGCCAGTTCAGGAGGGAGCTGTTTTTT. J is TRBJ2-2 and V is TRBV7-2, with D tentatively TRBD1 or TRBD2 (6 bases each). V shed 3 bases and J shed 9 bases, with 17 bases lying between them. The CDR3 totals 15 residues. The germline gives CDR1 SGHTA, CDR2 FQGNSA.

The J gene is TRBJ2-5, the V gene TRBV7-9, with TRBD1 as a possible D gene (6 bases). V was shortened by 4 bases and J by 5 bases, with 20 bases between the two germline ends. This CDR3 has 16 residues. Germline lookup yields CDR1 SEHNR and CDR2 FQNEAQ (reference sequence). CDR3 protein: CASSSRQAGVEETQYF. Written as DNA, the CDR3 is TGTGCCAGCAGCTCACGACAGGCGGGTGTGGAGGAGACCCAGTACTTC.

DNA of the CDR3: TGTGCCAGCTCACCGACGGGAGCCTTCTACGAGCAGTACTTC. Residues: CASSPTGAFYEQYF. The chain links TRBV4-2 to TRBJ2-7; perhaps TRBD2 as D (6 bases). The CDR3 is 14 residues long. In germline, CDR1 is LGHNA, CDR2 YNFKEQ. V was shortened by 8 bases and J by 3 bases, with 17 bases between the two germline ends.

This chain joins TRBV11-3 and TRBJ2-7, with TRBD2 matching over 8 bases. Per the germline V gene, CDR1 is SGHNT and CDR2 is YENEEA. The V segment lost 5 bases and the J segment 4 bases; nucleotides outside the gene matches: 7. The CDR3 spans 14 residues. Written as DNA, the CDR3 is TGTGCCAGCAGCCATAGCGGGACCGATTACGAGCAGTACTTC. Amino acid sequence: CASSHSGTDYEQYF.

The V call is TRBV19, the J call TRBJ1-5; no clear D. Germline CDR1 is LNHDA and CDR2 is SQIVND (reference sequence). Deletions cut 5 bases from V and 5 bases from J, with 16 bases between. CDR3 length equals 15 residues. CDR3 in DNA: TGTGCCAGTAGTCCTAAAGCGAGAATTGATCAGCCCCAGCATTTT. This translates into CASSPKARIDQPQHF.